The 24 T cell receptor beta chains presented below share a single source sample, sequenced in a study of T cell responses to AZD1222 COVID-19 vaccine listed by TCRdb under 2021. The method behind the library was the immunoSEQ multiplex PCR assay. The immuneACCESS repertoire file appears here via TCRdb, limited to in-frame rearrangements. These files lack a portion of the clones; in checked studies, under half of the deficit traces to unresolved V genes, and the cause of the others is not known. The sample has 120,000 or so clones on record, 81% of them singletons. Of the sample, approximately 5% falls within the top ten clones. In light of the paper, this sample's time point label describes: baseline before first vaccination. The specimen comprised peripheral blood, sampled on day 0 of AZD1222 vaccination. These receptors were taken from an adult in good health.

The chain is built from TRBV19 and TRBJ1-3; D is uncertain. The CDR3 consists of 13 residues. The germline V gene has CDR1 LNHDA and CDR2 SQIVND (reference sequence). Trimming cost V 3 bases and J 4 bases, with 7 bases left between them. Here the CDR3 DNA reads TGTGCCAGTAGTATGGCCAGGGGAAACACCATATATTTT. It translates to CASSMARGNTIYF. Full variable domain (rest looked up from reference TRBV19 and TRBJ1-3): DGGITQSPKYLFRKEGQNVTLSCEQNLNHDAMYWYRQDPGQGLRLIYYSQIVNDFQKGDIAEGYSVSREKKESFPLTVTSAQKNPTAFYLCASSMARGNTIYFGEGSWLTVV.

This clone was found a few times. The rearrangement uses TRBV12-3 or TRBV12-4 and TRBJ1-4; TRBD1 matches 7 bases. Trimming cost V 5 bases and J 8 bases; bases outside gene matches: 5. The CDR3 has 13 residues. The CDR3 protein is CASSRQGEEKLFF. The CDR3 DNA is TGTGCCAGCAGTAGACAGGGCGAGGAAAAACTGTTTTTT.

The chain recombines TRBV24-1 with TRBJ2-1; 9 bases are a match to TRBD2. Trimming cost V 0 bases and J 5 bases; bases outside gene matches: 4. The CDR3 is 16 residues long. Germline V lookup: CDR1 KGHDR, CDR2 SFDVKD. The CDR3 region is CATSDLSLAGHNEQFF. The CDR3 bases are TGTGCCACCAGTGATTTGTCTCTAGCGGGACACAATGAGCAGTTCTTC.

The chain combines TRBV30 with TRBJ1-1; possible D gene TRBD1, 5 bases. The CDR3 covers 15 residues. Germline CDR1 reads GTSNPN; CDR2 reads SVGIG (reference sequence). V gave up 2 bases and J gave up 6 bases, with 19 bases separating them. The CDR3 sequence: CAWSSLGLRDPEAFF. DNA for the CDR3: TGTGCCTGGAGTTCCCTGGGGTTACGGGACCCTGAAGCTTTCTTT.

The V gene is TRBV18, the J gene TRBJ1-6; D perhaps matches TRBD1 (5 bases). V lost 3 bases and J 0 bases, leaving 12 bases between the germline ends. Germline assignment: CDR1 KGHSH and CDR2 LQKENI. The CDR3 has 17 amino acids. The CDR3 loop reads CASSPRGISSYNSPLHF. CDR3 coding DNA: TGTGCCAGCTCACCTAGGGGCATTAGCTCCTATAATTCACCCCTCCACTTT.

The CDR3 loop is CASSYGILQEAFF. DNA of the CDR3: TGTGCCAGCAGCTATGGGATTCTCCAGGAAGCTTTCTTT. The chain links TRBV11-2 to TRBJ1-1; no firm D call. V was trimmed by 4 bases and J by 8 bases, leaving 14 bases between them. Germline loops: CDR1 SGHAT, CDR2 FQNNGV. The CDR3 runs to 13 residues. The complete variable domain, with remaining parts taken from reference TRBV11-2 and TRBJ1-1, reads EAGVAQSPRYKIIEKRQSVAFWCNPISGHATLYWYQQILGQGPKLLIQFQNNGVVDDSQLPKDRFSAERLKGVDSTLKIQPAKLEDSAVYLCASSYGILQEAFFGQGTRLTVV.

The J gene is TRBJ1-1, the V gene TRBV7-3; 8 bases map to TRBD1. Germline values: CDR1 SGHTA, CDR2 FQGTGA. CDR3 length: 15 residues. Unmatched junction bases numbered 12, after V lost 3 bases and J lost 9 bases. The CDR3 is CASSFTHITGGQAFF. The CDR3 DNA reads as TGTGCCAGCAGCTTTACACACATTACAGGGGGACAAGCTTTCTTT.

The chain couples TRBV5-4 to TRBJ2-1, with a tentative D call TRBD2 (6 bases). Germline CDR1 reads SGHNT; CDR2 reads YYREEE (reference sequence). Trimming stripped 5 bases from V and 4 bases from J, with 16 bases between. The CDR3 extends over 15 amino acids. CDR3 nucleotides: TGTGCCAGCAGACCTATCTTAGCGGTATACAATGAGCAGTTCTTC. Protein product: CASRPILAVYNEQFF.

The genes are TRBV10-2 and TRBJ2-1; 11 positions match TRBD2. This CDR3 is 14 amino acids long. Germline lookup yields CDR1 WSHSY and CDR2 SAAADI. V shed 6 bases, J shed 7 bases, and the junction held 5 bases outside the gene matches. The CDR3 DNA follows: TGCGCCAGCAGACTAGCGGGAGTTCATAATGAGCAGTTCTTC. Its translation: CASRLAGVHNEQFF.

This rearrangement joins TRBV6-2 or TRBV6-3 to TRBJ2-4; D tentatively reads TRBD1 or TRBD2 (6 bases each). The CDR3 extends over 17 amino acids. V shed 5 bases and J shed 1 base, with 18 bases lying between them. Germline CDR1 reads MNHEY; CDR2 reads SVGEGT. This CDR3 reads CASSLRGEMAAKNIQYF. CDR3 nucleotide sequence: TGTGCCAGCAGTCTAAGGGGGGAGATGGCTGCCAAAAACATTCAGTACTTC.

This chain uses TRBV9 with TRBJ2-3; D is uncertain. V was clipped by 0 bases and J by 2 bases, with 10 bases between them. The CDR3 extends over 15 amino acids. Looked up from germline, CDR1 is SGDLS and CDR2 is YYNGEE. The CDR3 here is CASSVGRKATDTQYF. The CDR3 DNA reads as TGTGCCAGCAGCGTAGGGCGGAAAGCCACAGATACGCAGTATTTT.

J is TRBJ1-2 and V is TRBV5-4; 7 bases match TRBD1. Germline V lookup: CDR1 SGHNT, CDR2 YYREEE (reference sequence). V was pared by 2 bases and J by 3 bases, with 1 base of the junction left unmatched. The CDR3 runs 13 residues. In nucleotides, the CDR3 is TGTGCCAGCAGCTTTACAGGGGACTATGGCTACACCTTC. This encodes CASSFTGDYGYTF.

The chain carries TRBV5-1 and TRBJ2-7; 7 positions match TRBD2. With V trimmed by 10 bases and J by 6 bases, 13 bases remained unmatched. The germline V gene has CDR1 SGHRS and CDR2 YFSETQ. The CDR3 runs 13 residues. The CDR3 nucleotides read TGCGCCGGCACCGGAACGGGGAGGGGCGAGCAGTACTTC. This encodes CAGTGTGRGEQYF. The variable domain in full, completed from reference TRBV5-1 and TRBJ2-7, reads KAGVTQTPRYLIKTRGQQVTLSCSPISGHRSVSWYQQTPGQGLQFLFEYFSETQRNKGNFPGRFSGRQFSNSRSEMNVSTLELGDSALYLCAGTGTGRGEQYFGPGTRLTVT.

This chain links TRBV2 with TRBJ1-1; 9 bases match TRBD1. CDR1 and CDR2 (germline): SNHLY, FYNNEI. The junction had 10 bases not matched to a gene; V was cut back by 9 bases and J by 2 bases. The CDR3 length is 15 residues. CDR3 sequence reads: CASVRRDRENTEAFF. CDR3 DNA sequence: TGTGCCAGTGTTCGGAGGGACAGGGAAAACACTGAAGCTTTCTTT.

To note about this clone: This same CDR3 is encoded by further DNA sequences in the sample. V usage is TRBV5-1 and J usage is TRBJ1-4; TRBD1 might be the D (5 bases). Trimming stripped 1 base from V and 0 bases from J, with 10 bases between. This CDR3 has 16 residues. Germline V gene sequence: CDR1 SGHRS, CDR2 YFSETQ. CDR3 loop: CASSLTGTATNEKLFF. The CDR3 coding sequence is TGCGCCAGCAGCTTGACGGGGACCGCAACTAATGAAAAACTGTTTTTT.

The rearrangement uses TRBV9 and TRBJ1-1, with D maybe TRBD1 (5 bases). This CDR3 spans 13 amino acids. CDR1 and CDR2 from the germline V gene are SGDLS and YYNGEE. Trimming removed 5 bases at V and 1 base at J, with 9 bases between. CDR3 region: CASSFGGNTEAFF. The DNA for the CDR3 is TGTGCCAGCAGTTTCGGGGGGAACACTGAAGCTTTCTTT.

V gene TRBV20-1 combines with J gene TRBJ1-2, with 7 bases lining up with TRBD1. Germline V gives CDR1 DFQATT, CDR2 SNEGSKA (reference sequence). V trimming: 3 bases; J trimming: 8 bases; junction bases outside the gene matches: 6. This CDR3 is 12 amino acids long. Here the CDR3 DNA reads TGCAGTGCTAGTAGTACAGGGGTCGGCTACACCTTC. Translating gives CSASSTGVGYTF.

The genes are TRBV5-8 and TRBJ1-1, with no clear D. V was clipped by 2 bases and J by 11 bases, with 10 bases between them. The CDR3 consists of 11 residues. CDR1 and CDR2 from the germline V gene are SGHTS and YDEGEE. The CDR3 nucleotides read TGTGCCAGCAGCTTACTCACTGGGGCTTTCTTT. This translates into CASSLLTGAFF.

This clone was detected once. V gene TRBV28 combines with J gene TRBJ2-5; TRBD2 aligns across 10 bases. V was pared by 6 bases and J by 3 bases, with 10 bases of the junction left unmatched. The CDR3 loop spans 16 amino acids. Germline CDR1 and CDR2: MDHEN and SYDVKM. CDR3 protein: CASSPKLAGMEETQYF. The CDR3 DNA sequence: TGTGCCAGCAGCCCAAAACTAGCGGGGATGGAAGAGACCCAGTACTTC.

The rearrangement joins TRBV2 to TRBJ1-3, with 8 bases aligning to TRBD1. After removal of 4 bases from V and 3 bases from J, the junction contained 2 bases not matched to a gene. CDR3 length equals 14 residues. CDR1 is SNHLY and CDR2 is FYNNEI in the germline V gene. This CDR3 is CASSGTGSGNTIYF. The DNA for the CDR3 is TGTGCCAGCAGTGGGACAGGGAGTGGAAACACCATATATTTT.

V and J are TRBV6-2 or TRBV6-3 and TRBJ2-2, with D unclear. The CDR3 has 13 amino acids. Trimming removed 0 bases at V and 5 bases at J, with 4 bases between. The germline V gene encodes CDR1 MNHEY and CDR2 SVGEGT. The DNA of the CDR3 is TGTGCCAGCAGTTACTCGGGGACCGGGGAGCTGTTTTTT. It specifies CASSYSGTGELFF.

This chain's CDR3 is CASSLWGLAQETQYF. CDR3 nucleotide sequence: TGTGCCAGCAGTTTGTGGGGACTAGCCCAAGAGACCCAGTACTTC. The V call is TRBV27, the J call TRBJ2-5; TRBD2 matches at 9 bases. With V trimmed by 3 bases and J by 1 base, 3 bases remained unmatched. This CDR3 spans 15 amino acids. Germline-derived CDR1 and CDR2 are MNHEY and SMNVEV (reference sequence).

The J gene is TRBJ1-1, the V gene TRBV7-8; D ambiguous. With 7 bases removed from V and 5 bases from J, the gap between germline ends came to 20 bases. Germline V gene data show CDR1 as SGHVS and CDR2 as FQNEAQ. There are 15 residues in the CDR3. The CDR3 nucleotides are TGTGCCAGCACCCAATATACCGATACGGGGACTGAAGCTTTCTTT. This encodes CASTQYTDTGTEAFF.

With respect to this clone: Within the sample, other DNA sequences also encode this same CDR3. This rearrangement joins TRBV12-3 or TRBV12-4 to TRBJ1-2; TRBD1 matches at 8 bases. The CDR3 has 13 amino acids. J lost 4 bases, V lost 6 bases, and 4 bases had no gene match. The CDR3 loop is CASSLGTGYGYTF. In DNA, the CDR3 is TGTGCCAGCAGCCTCGGGACAGGCTATGGCTACACCTTC.